This T cell receptor beta chain was identified in a study of vaccination and CD4 T cells after COVID-19. Treatment in this sample: approximately 11-day PBMC culture with coronavirus spike peptide pools or control peptides (ViraFEST assay). Harvesting of the unexposed donor's CD4+ T cells predated the COVID-19 pandemic (2011-2018). V was pared by 7 bases and J by 1 base, with 6 bases of the junction left unmatched. CDR3 length: 15 residues. The study sequenced cultured CD4+ T cell DNA using the Oncomine TCR Beta short-read assay. Each CDR3 protein is one row after TCRdb ran MiXCR on the PCR reads. Of about 6,600 distinct CDR3 sequences listed, about 28% were seen once; the top ten hold roughly 31%. With respect to this clonotype: Its antigen is unidentified.

The chain uses TRBV12-3 or TRBV12-4 and TRBJ2-3; 9 bases are a match to TRBD2. The receptor was derived from a human donor in good health. The sequenced material came from CD4+ T cells from blood, cultured in vitro. The CDR3: CASKVVAGGTDTQYF. In DNA form, the CDR3 reads TGTGCCAGCAAGGTAGTAGCGGGGGGCACAGATACGCAGTATTTT.